The text below deals with one T cell receptor (beta chain). The source of the sample is a study of siplizumab effects on memory and regulatory T cells. From germline, CDR1 is ENHRY and CDR2 SYGVKD. The CDR3 spans 15 residues. V was cut by 0 bases and J by 4 bases, with 12 bases left in between. Clones were read by immunoSEQ multiplex PCR, and TCRdb kept only the in-frame ones, dropping some. In the table there are about 97,000 clones, 90% to 95% of which are singletons. This receptor was taken from a human donor in good health. Sequenced: CD4+ T cells sorted from blood. The V gene is TRBV10-3, the J gene TRBJ2-5; D perhaps matches TRBD2 (5 bases). The CDR3: CAISESSVGGETQYF. The CDR3 DNA reads TGTGCCATCAGTGAGTCGAGCGTCGGAGGAGAGACCCAGTACTTC.